Sequencing of this TCR beta chain was carried out in a study of blood T cell repertoires in COVID-19. In the study overall: Both acute and convalescent COVID-19 samples were obtained from the United States, Italy and Spain. T cells, B-cell-depleted T cells, or PBMCs supplied cDNA or gDNA.

The germline V and J ends were trimmed by 6 bases and 0 bases, with 33 bases remaining between them. This CDR3 is 22 amino acids long. CDR1 and CDR2 from the germline V gene are PRHDT and FYEKMQ (reference sequence). In the original analysis: Amplification of reference gene primers was used by the study to estimate nucleated cell counts. Sequencing was performed with immunoSEQ multiplex PCR; in TCRdb, only in-frame clones are kept and a portion is missing. The V and J calls and clone size come from that table; D and trimming were worked out from the DNA. The sample records about 400,000 clones, roughly 90% being singletons.

The clonotype was recovered from a man between 40 and 49 years old with acute or convalescent COVID-19. The chain employs TRBV13 and TRBJ2-1; D perhaps matches TRBD2 (7 bases). Material for sequencing was peripheral blood. CDR3 in DNA: TGTGCCAGCAGAAGCACCCAAGGCTCTTCTCACGGGGGGCCAAGCTCCTACAATGAGCAGTTCTTC. It encodes CASRSTQGSSHGGPSSYNEQFF. Full variable domain (remainder filled in from reference TRBV13 and TRBJ2-1): AAGVIQSPRHLIKEKRETATLKCYPIPRHDTVYWYQQGPGQDPQFLISFYEKMQSDKGSIPDRFSAQQFSDYHSELNMSSLELGDSALYFCASRSTQGSSHGGPSSYNEQFFGPGTRLTVL.